This T cell receptor (beta chain) was recovered during a study of blood T cell repertoires in COVID-19. Study background: Researchers got acute and convalescent COVID-19 samples from the United States, Italy and Spain.

In germline, CDR1 is LNHDA, CDR2 SQIVND (reference sequence). Trimming stripped 0 bases from V and 4 bases from J, with 3 bases between. This CDR3 region has 12 residues. This clone was recorded a few times. Sequencing was performed with immunoSEQ multiplex PCR; in TCRdb, only in-frame clones are kept and a portion is missing. In the table there are around 250,000 clones, roughly 90% of which are singletons. The chain joins TRBV19 to TRBJ1-2; D is unresolved. This receptor was obtained from a woman between 40 and 50 years old who had recovered from COVID-19. Sequencing was performed on peripheral blood. CDR3 amino acids: CASSIDSYGYTF. CDR3 DNA: TGTGCCAGTAGTATAGATAGCTATGGCTACACCTTC.